This is a list of T cell receptor beta chains from one sample in a study of blood T cell repertoires in COVID-19. Sequencing was performed with immunoSEQ multiplex PCR; in TCRdb, only in-frame clones are kept and a portion is missing. The table records approximately 220,000 clones, over 70% of them present only once. Sequenced: peripheral blood. Receptors were obtained from a man in his forties with acute or convalescent COVID-19. CDR3s leave out the opening cysteine and the closing phenylalanine or tryptophan. Part of the rows lack a size; the others show once, few, many or a class for expanded clones.

clone size,J gene,V gene,CDR3 protein
.,TRBJ2-7,TRBV7-2,ASSLVGGGYEQY
.,TRBJ1-6,TRBV9,ASTQGGGMNSPLH
few,TRBJ1-2,TRBV3-1/TRBV3-2,ASSQMGDGYT
.,TRBJ1-1,TRBV30,AWSVQGHVGAF
.,TRBJ2-3,TRBV11-3,ASSPENTDTQY
.,TRBJ2-7,TRBV6-4,ASSDSTQPRTGGYEQY
.,TRBJ2-5,TRBV6-1,ASRPGQGAETQY
.,TRBJ2-5,TRBV19,ASIDLGTENLQETQY
.,TRBJ1-1,TRBV29-1,SVTETGSITEAF
.,TRBJ2-2,TRBV27,ASSLPDTGELF
.,TRBJ1-2,TRBV2,ASSEARTLYGYT
.,TRBJ2-1,TRBV19,ASSLADNEQF
once,TRBJ1-1,TRBV18,ASSPRVQGNTEAF
.,TRBJ2-5,TRBV5-6,ASSAIGQGGETQY
.,TRBJ2-3,TRBV30,AFKLAITQY
.,TRBJ2-7,TRBV7-8,ASSLVQSYEQY
.,TRBJ1-2,TRBV2,ASSEAKLVRDGYT
.,TRBJ2-5,TRBV6-8,ASSYSGRVGKTQY
once,TRBJ1-2,TRBV5-1,ASSEQGEDYGYT
.,TRBJ2-2,TRBV5-4,ASSEGLAGVNTGELF
few,TRBJ1-5,TRBV6-5,ASRTDRGGIQPQH
once,TRBJ2-1,TRBV19,ASSDLTRHNEQF
.,TRBJ1-1,TRBV28,ASSLVGSETEAF
.,TRBJ1-1,TRBV11-2,ASSEGVNTEAF
.,TRBJ1-5,TRBV19,ASSSPNQPQH
once,TRBJ1-2,TRBV5-6,ASSWETSNYGYT
.,TRBJ2-5,TRBV7-9,ASSFSGVETQY
.,TRBJ1-2,TRBV30,AWSNHGGTGGGREGYT
.,TRBJ1-2,TRBV6-5,ASSYSRQSYGYT
.,TRBJ1-4,TRBV20-1,SASKGSRNEKLF
.,TRBJ1-1,TRBV7-9,ASRPREESTEAF
.,TRBJ2-7,TRBV7-2,ASSFSPSNEQY
.,TRBJ2-7,TRBV7-9,ASSSSGGRNYEQY
.,TRBJ1-4,TRBV7-9,ASSLGTGPNEKLF
few,TRBJ2-7,TRBV7-2,ASSLDTSGRYEQY
.,TRBJ2-2,TRBV7-2,ASSLLGSVF
.,TRBJ1-2,TRBV30,AWTFSYDRRT
.,TRBJ2-1,TRBV3-1/TRBV3-2,ASSQGPAGELNEQF
.,TRBJ2-1,TRBV10-3,AISDSSTSSYNEQF
.,TRBJ1-1,TRBV10-3,AIRGGSGTEAF
.,TRBJ1-4,TRBV5-5,ASSPRTVLAWPATNEKLF
once,TRBJ2-5,TRBV4-3,ASSQETSGGPGGETQY
.,TRBJ1-2,TRBV27,ASSTAGQIYGYT
.,TRBJ2-1,TRBV9,ASSVASLDNEQF
.,TRBJ2-5,TRBV11-2,ASSLGTGGAETQY
.,TRBJ1-2,TRBV10-3,AITGTGDGYT
.,TRBJ2-1,TRBV2,ASRPRQVWLYNEQF
.,TRBJ2-1,TRBV7-3,ASTLGLAGESEQF
.,TRBJ2-7,TRBV19,ASSPRGGVDEQY
.,TRBJ2-1,TRBV6-5,ASSYSRTSLGDPF
many,TRBJ1-6,TRBV20-1,SASGDREASPLH
.,TRBJ2-5,TRBV6-5,ASSETGLGTQY
.,TRBJ2-2,TRBV4-2,ASSQQGDVTGELF